This T cell receptor (beta chain) was profiled in a study of T cell clones after liver transplantation. Overall study: TCRbeta sequencing after a pre-transplant mixed lymphocyte reaction identified graft-donor-reactive clones, later tracked in post-transplant blood.

This clone is a singleton in its sample. CD3+CD4+ and CD3+CD8+ cells were FACS-sorted from thawed unstimulated PBMCs. The CDR3 length is 11 residues. From germline, CDR1 is GTSNPN and CDR2 SVGIG (reference sequence). The V end lost 5 bases, the J end lost 2 bases, and 7 bases lay between the germline ends. Method: immunoSEQ multiplex PCR; TCRdb's copy keeps in-frame clones and lacks some. The repertoire includes roughly 120,000 clones, around nine tenths of them detected once, and more than 0.8% sits in the top ten. The starting material was CD4+ T cells from blood, obtained 12 months after liver transplant. The chain has TRBV30 and TRBJ2-7, with D unresolved. The origin of this receptor is a human patient who received a liver transplant. Certain T cells may be donor cells from the graft. The CDR3 reads CAWGYTYEQYF. The DNA of the CDR3 is TGTGCCTGGGGCTACACCTACGAGCAGTACTTC.